Below are 10 T cell receptor beta chains sequenced from a single sample in a study of T cell changes during pregnancy in multiple sclerosis. Clones were sequenced by immunoSEQ multiplex PCR, and TCRdb holds only the in-frame ones, with some missing. The sample consists of some 74,000 clones, approximately 92% of them appearing once. The specimen was peripheral blood, collected before pregnancy. These receptors were obtained from a female donor with multiple sclerosis, enrolled in a pregnancy study.

The chain recombines TRBV5-1 with TRBJ2-7; 7 bases are shared with TRBD1. This CDR3 is built from 15 residues. The V and J ends lost 1 base and 0 bases, in that order; junction bases with no gene match: 4. Germline V gene sequence: CDR1 SGHRS, CDR2 YFSETQ. CDR3 residues: CASSLNRGFSYEQYF. CDR3 nucleotides: TGCGCCAGCAGCTTGAACAGGGGATTCTCCTACGAGCAGTACTTC. The full variable domain, its missing parts supplied by reference TRBV5-1 and TRBJ2-7, is KAGVTQTPRYLIKTRGQQVTLSCSPISGHRSVSWYQQTPGQGLQFLFEYFSETQRNKGNFPGRFSGRQFSNSRSEMNVSTLELGDSALYLCASSLNRGFSYEQYFGPGTRLTVT.

This chain joins TRBV19 and TRBJ2-1, with D tentatively TRBD1 (6 bases). V dropped 0 bases and J dropped 7 bases, with 19 bases sitting between them. The V gene's germline CDR1 is LNHDA and CDR2 SQIVND (reference sequence). CDR3 length: 17 amino acids. The CDR3 bases are TGTGCCAGTAGTATAGAAACTTGGCCAGGGGACATGAATGAGCAGTTCTTC. Its translation is CASSIETWPGDMNEQFF.

The genes are TRBV19 and TRBJ2-5, with TRBD1 identical over 8 bases. The CDR3 length is 13 residues. CDR1 is LNHDA and CDR2 is SQIVND in the germline V gene (reference sequence). Germline trimming cut 2 bases from V and 5 bases from J; bases unmatched to any gene: 1. The CDR3 bases are TGTGCCAGTAGTATACAGGGGGCTGAGACCCAGTACTTC. Amino acids: CASSIQGAETQYF.

The rearrangement uses TRBV19 and TRBJ1-1; the D is unclear. Deletions cut 5 bases from V and 2 bases from J, with 9 bases between. Germline V gene sequence: CDR1 LNHDA, CDR2 SQIVND (reference sequence). The CDR3 contains 13 residues. DNA of the CDR3: TGTGCCAGTAGTTATAACGGTAACACTGAAGCTTTCTTT. This sequence encodes CASSYNGNTEAFF.

A single count supports this clone. This sequence joins TRBV5-1 and TRBJ2-1; the D gene is possibly TRBD2 (7 bases). Trimming pared 5 bases from V and 6 bases from J, leaving 18 bases between. The germline CDR1 and CDR2 sequences are SGHRS and YFSETQ. The CDR3 has 15 amino acids. CDR3 sequence: CASRGGAKLGNEQFF. The CDR3 nucleotides read TGCGCCAGCAGAGGGGGGGCCAAACTCGGCAATGAGCAGTTCTTC.

V gene TRBV11-1 combines with J gene TRBJ2-7, with 12 nucleotides matching TRBD2. V lost 0 bases, J lost 4 bases, and 4 bases stayed unmatched. The CDR3 consists of 16 residues. From germline, CDR1 is SGHAT and CDR2 FQDESV (reference sequence). The CDR3 DNA follows: TGTGCCAGCAGCTTAGCTGGGACTAGCGGGCGGTACGAGCAGTACTTC. Its protein is CASSLAGTSGRYEQYF.

V usage is TRBV27 and J usage is TRBJ1-1; D possibly corresponds to TRBD1 (6 bases). V lost 8 bases to trimming and J lost 0 bases, with 10 bases between them. The CDR3 contains 13 residues. Germline CDR1 is MNHEY and CDR2 is SMNVEV (reference sequence). This CDR3 reads CASRGQMNTEAFF. The DNA for the CDR3 is TGTGCCAGCCGCGGACAGATGAACACTGAAGCTTTCTTT.

The J gene is TRBJ1-5, the V gene TRBV28; 7 bases align to TRBD1. This CDR3 region has 14 residues. V gave up 8 bases and J gave up 4 bases; unmatched junction bases: 8. The germline gives CDR1 MDHEN, CDR2 SYDVKM. The CDR3 protein is CASSTGVRNQPQHF. CDR3 DNA sequence: TGTGCCAGCTCTACAGGGGTAAGGAATCAGCCCCAGCATTTT.

The chain is built from TRBV9 and TRBJ2-7; 7 bases align to TRBD1. There are 14 residues in the CDR3. V shed 4 bases and J 0 bases; nucleotides not matched to a gene: 4. The germline V gene has CDR1 SGDLS and CDR2 YYNGEE. In nucleotides, the CDR3 is TGTGCCAGCAGCCCGACAGGGAGCTCCTACGAGCAGTACTTC. It yields the protein CASSPTGSSYEQYF.

The V call is TRBV7-3, the J call TRBJ2-1; the D is unclear. CDR1 and CDR2 from the germline V gene are SGHTA and FQGTGA. V was trimmed by 5 bases and J by 6 bases, leaving 17 bases between them. The CDR3 is made up of 15 amino acids. CDR3 sequence (DNA): TGTGCCAGCAGCCCCTTGTTCGGTAACAGCAATGAGCAGTTCTTC. It translates to CASSPLFGNSNEQFF.